Following are 9 T cell receptor beta chains from one sample sequenced in a study of cytomegalovirus exposure and HLA in healthy donors. PCR involved 60 Vbeta and 13 Jbeta primers. Assay: immunoSEQ multiplex PCR; the TCRdb copy retains only in-frame clones and omits some. The table has 150,000 to 200,000 clones, about three quarters seen once; the top ten hold approximately 1.5%. The sample taken for sequencing was PBMCs. Source of these receptors: a man between 18 and 29 years old in good health and CMV-seronegative.

The chain carries TRBV19 and TRBJ2-7, with a weak D call TRBD1 (6 bases). The CDR3 is made up of 16 amino acids. Germline V gene data show CDR1 as LNHDA and CDR2 as SQIVND (reference sequence). V was cut by 5 bases and J by 1 base, with 18 bases left in between. CDR3 amino acids: CASSQTGTLASYEQYF. CDR3 sequence (DNA): TGTGCCAGTAGTCAAACCGGGACACTTGCATCCTACGAGCAGTACTTC.

The genes are TRBV6-5 and TRBJ2-1; 11 nucleotides agree with TRBD2. The CDR3 totals 15 residues. V lost 6 bases, J lost 8 bases, and 9 bases stayed unmatched. CDR1 is MNHEY and CDR2 is SVGAGI in the germline V gene. The CDR3 sequence: CASSRLAGLPDEQFF. For the CDR3, the DNA is TGTGCCAGCAGCAGACTAGCGGGGCTTCCCGATGAGCAGTTCTTC.

A single count supports this clone. The chain has TRBV2 and TRBJ2-5, with a tentative D call TRBD2 (6 bases). CDR3 length: 15 amino acids. With 6 bases removed from V and 3 bases from J, the gap between germline ends came to 17 bases. The V gene's germline CDR1 is SNHLY and CDR2 FYNNEI. CDR3 amino acids: CASRKRLAKEETQYF. The DNA for the CDR3 is TGTGCCAGCAGGAAACGGCTAGCGAAAGAAGAGACCCAGTACTTC. Full variable domain (outside the CDR3, taken from reference TRBV2 and TRBJ2-5): EPEVTQTPSHQVTQMGQEVILRCVPISNHLYFYWYRQILGQKVEFLVSFYNNEISEKSEIFDDQFSVERPDGSNFTLKIRSTKLEDSAMYFCASRKRLAKEETQYFGPGTRLLVL.

The rearrangement links TRBV7-2 to TRBJ2-2; tentative D call: TRBD1 (5 bases). Germline loops: CDR1 SGHTA, CDR2 FQGNSA. The CDR3 has 16 amino acids. The V and J ends lost 2 bases and 6 bases respectively, with 16 bases between them. CDR3 DNA sequence: TGTGCCAGCAGCTTAAATTCACAGGTTAACGCCGGGGAGCTGTTTTTT. This encodes CASSLNSQVNAGELFF.

The chain employs TRBV7-9 and TRBJ1-1, with a tentative D call TRBD1 (6 bases). V was shortened by 5 bases and J by 0 bases, with 13 bases between the two germline ends. Looked up from germline, CDR1 is SEHNR and CDR2 is FQNEAQ (reference sequence). This CDR3 comprises 15 residues. CDR3 nucleotide sequence: TGTGCCAGCAGCGGCCGTGGACAGTTGAACACTGAAGCTTTCTTT. Amino acid sequence: CASSGRGQLNTEAFF.

The chain joins TRBV30 to TRBJ1-2; 11 bases are a match to TRBD1. Trimming removed 3 bases from V and 4 bases from J; junction bases left unmatched: 7. The CDR3 has 15 amino acids. Germline-derived CDR1 and CDR2 are GTSNPN and SVGIG (reference sequence). In DNA form, the CDR3 reads TGTGCCTGGAGCGCAAGGGACAGGGGGTCCTATGGCTACACCTTC. As protein: CAWSARDRGSYGYTF.

This chain joins TRBV30 and TRBJ1-3; D call uncertain. The V and J ends lost 2 bases and 1 base respectively, with 6 bases between them. Germline CDR1 reads GTSNPN; CDR2 reads SVGIG (reference sequence). CDR3 length: 13 residues. CDR3 sequence: CAWSSTSGNTIYF. DNA for the CDR3: TGTGCCTGGAGTAGTACTTCTGGAAACACCATATATTTT.

This clone occurred once. This chain connects TRBV5-6 to TRBJ2-1; D call uncertain. The CDR3 is made up of 17 amino acids. V was cut by 0 bases and J by 2 bases, with 15 bases left in between. Germline CDR1 is SGHDT and CDR2 is YYEEEE. CDR3 residues: CASSLAMAGRPYNEQFF. CDR3 bases: TGTGCCAGCAGCTTGGCCATGGCAGGTCGGCCCTACAATGAGCAGTTCTTC. The full variable domain, its missing parts supplied by reference TRBV5-6 and TRBJ2-1, is DAGVTQSPTHLIKTRGQQVTLRCSPKSGHDTVSWYQQALGQGPQFIFQYYEEEERQRGNFPDRFSGHQFPNYSSELNVNALLLGDSALYLCASSLAMAGRPYNEQFFGPGTRLTVL.

The V call is TRBV5-6, the J call TRBJ2-5; D is possibly TRBD2 (5 bases). Matching the DNA end better, TRBJ2-7 makes the J call doubtful. This CDR3 is 14 amino acids long. Germline CDR1 SGHDT, CDR2 YYEEEE. The chain's CDR3 is CASSLGGIPYEQYF. In DNA form, the CDR3 reads TGTGCCAGCAGCTTGGGAGGGATCCCCTACGAGCAGTACTTC.